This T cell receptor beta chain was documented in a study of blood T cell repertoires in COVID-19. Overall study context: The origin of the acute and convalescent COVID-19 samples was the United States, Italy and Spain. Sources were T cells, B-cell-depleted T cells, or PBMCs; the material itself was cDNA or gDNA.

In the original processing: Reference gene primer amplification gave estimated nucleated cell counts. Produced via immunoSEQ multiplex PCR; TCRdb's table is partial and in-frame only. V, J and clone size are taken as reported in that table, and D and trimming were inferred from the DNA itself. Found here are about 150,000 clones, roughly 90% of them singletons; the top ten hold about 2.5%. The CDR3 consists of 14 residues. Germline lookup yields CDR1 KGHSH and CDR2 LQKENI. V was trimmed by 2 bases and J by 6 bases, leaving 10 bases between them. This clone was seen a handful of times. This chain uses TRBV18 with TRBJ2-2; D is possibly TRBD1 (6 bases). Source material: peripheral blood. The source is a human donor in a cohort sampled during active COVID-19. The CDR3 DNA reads TGTGCCAGCTCACCAAGTACAGGGTCCGGGGAGCTGTTTTTT. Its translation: CASSPSTGSGELFF. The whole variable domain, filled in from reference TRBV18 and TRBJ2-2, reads NAGVMQNPRHLVRRRGQEARLRCSPMKGHSHVYWYRQLPEEGLKFMVYLQKENIIDESGMPKERFSAEFPKEGPSILRIQQVVRGDSAAYFCASSPSTGSGELFFGEGSRLTVL.